These 8 T cell receptor beta chains share one sample of origin, sequenced in a study of CD8 T cells in ankylosing spondylitis. TCRdb reanalysed the 5' RACE reads using MiXCR and keeps one entry per CDR3 protein. Found here are roughly 7,300 distinct CDR3 sequences, 8.2% of them singletons; the top ten hold roughly 23%. Sequenced input: blood, either unsorted or a sorted T cell fraction (not recorded which). All receptors come from a male donor with ankylosing spondylitis or in good health (not recorded which).

At least ten counts were recorded for this clonotype. The chain has TRBV9 and TRBJ2-2; D call uncertain. V lost 0 bases, J lost 6 bases, and 6 bases lay in between. This CDR3 is built from 13 residues. CDR1 SGDLS and CDR2 YYNGEE come from the germline V gene. For the CDR3, the DNA is TGTGCCAGCAGCGTAGTTTTTTCCGGGGAGCTGTTTTTT. It encodes CASSVVFSGELFF.

In this sample, this clonotype turned up many times. The chain joins TRBV9 to TRBJ2-1; 7 bases are a match to TRBD2. V was clipped by 1 base and J by 6 bases; unmatched bases: 4. CDR1 is SGDLS, CDR2 YYNGEE, per germline. The CDR3 runs 14 residues. The CDR3 DNA is TGTGCCAGCAGCGTAATGGCGGGGGTCAATGAGCAGTTCTTC. It specifies CASSVMAGVNEQFF.

V usage is TRBV9 and J usage is TRBJ1-2, with TRBD1 matching 8 bases. CDR1 SGDLS and CDR2 YYNGEE come from the germline V gene. After removal of 7 bases from V and 8 bases from J, the junction contained 13 bases not matched to a gene. The CDR3 sequence is 14 residues long. In DNA form, the CDR3 reads TGTGCCAGCGCGGGGCCCCAGGGGGCCTGGGGCTACACCTTC. Its translation is CASAGPQGAWGYTF.

In this sample, this clonotype turned up a few times. This chain uses TRBV9 with TRBJ2-2; D is possibly TRBD1 or TRBD2 (5 bases each). This CDR3 has 15 residues. Germline loops: CDR1 SGDLS, CDR2 YYNGEE. Deletions cut 6 bases from V and 6 bases from J, with 18 bases between. Here the CDR3 reads CASKTRDAGAGELFF. DNA of the CDR3: TGTGCCAGCAAGACCCGGGACGCAGGCGCCGGGGAGCTGTTTTTT.

This clonotype was seen a few times. The V call is TRBV9, the J call TRBJ2-3; 7 bases map to TRBD2. The germline V gene has CDR1 SGDLS and CDR2 YYNGEE. V dropped 3 bases and J dropped 6; count of bases not matched to a gene: 4. This CDR3 region has 13 residues. CDR3 sequence (DNA): TGTGCCAGCAGCGGGACTAGGATTGATACGCAGTATTTT. This encodes CASSGTRIDTQYF. The full variable domain, completed using reference TRBV9 and TRBJ2-3, is DSGVTQTPKHLITATGQRVTLRCSPRSGDLSVYWYQQSLDQGLQFLIQYYNGEERAKGNILERFSAQQFPDLHSELNLSSLELGDSALYFCASSGTRIDTQYFGPGTRLTVL.

This clonotype was detected only a few times. The chain links TRBV9 to TRBJ1-2; D possibly corresponds to TRBD1 (5 bases). Looked up from germline, CDR1 is SGDLS and CDR2 is YYNGEE. Deletions cut 0 bases from V and 2 bases from J, with 23 bases between. The CDR3 length is 19 residues. CDR3 loop: CASSVARTSAGSRNYGYTF. In nucleotides, the CDR3 is TGTGCCAGCAGCGTAGCTCGAACTTCAGCAGGGTCCCGAAACTATGGCTACACCTTC.

This chain connects TRBV9 to TRBJ2-3; the match to TRBD2 covers 7 bases. The CDR3 loop spans 16 amino acids. Germline loops: CDR1 SGDLS, CDR2 YYNGEE. Trimming took 5 bases from V and 3 from J; bases not matched to a gene: 12. CDR3 sequence: CASRPLGGGGTDTQYF. CDR3 bases: TGTGCCAGCAGGCCTCTGGGCGGGGGAGGAACAGATACGCAGTATTTT.

This clonotype was counted at least ten times. The chain recombines TRBV9 with TRBJ2-3, with TRBD2 matching over 11 bases. This CDR3 has 16 amino acids. CDR1 is SGDLS and CDR2 is YYNGEE in the germline V gene. J lost 2 bases, V lost 4 bases, and 6 bases had no gene match. CDR3 sequence: CASSQTTSGDTDTQYF. In DNA form, the CDR3 reads TGTGCCAGCAGCCAGACGACTAGCGGGGACACAGATACGCAGTATTTT.